These 27 T cell receptor beta chains share one sample of origin, sequenced in a study of shared clonotypes between healthy human individuals. Produced via immunoSEQ multiplex PCR; TCRdb's table is partial and in-frame only. The sample consists of about 480,000 clones, 70% to 80% of them appearing once. The source material was PBMCs. These TCRs come from a woman in her 40s in good health. Some clones in this sample may be carry-over from other donors' samples.

The chain has TRBV11-2 and TRBJ2-1, with 7 positions matching TRBD2. J gave up 9 bases and V 2 bases, and 13 bases lay outside the gene matches. Germline assignment: CDR1 SGHAT and CDR2 FQNNGV. The CDR3 runs 16 residues. The chain's CDR3 is CASSLSMGGSWGEQFF. The CDR3 DNA follows: TGTGCCAGCAGCTTAAGTATGGGCGGGAGTTGGGGTGAGCAGTTCTTC.

The V gene is TRBV6-5, the J gene TRBJ2-7; 9 bases fit TRBD1. The CDR3 is made up of 14 amino acids. CDR1 is MNHEY, CDR2 SVGAGI, per germline. V lost 6 bases, J lost 2 bases, and 5 bases stayed unmatched. CDR3 residues: CASRLGTGTYEQYF. The CDR3 nucleotides read TGTGCCAGCAGACTCGGGACAGGGACCTACGAGCAGTACTTC.

This clone showed up many times. Other DNA variants within this sample encode the same CDR3. The chain employs TRBV28 and TRBJ2-7, with D possibly matching TRBD1 (6 bases). Per the germline V gene, CDR1 is MDHEN and CDR2 is SYDVKM. The CDR3 is 15 amino acids. The ends were cut back, 5 bases at V and 4 bases at J, with 18 bases in the middle. Here the CDR3 DNA reads TGTGCCAGCAGTCTCAGGGGATGGGCGGGTTACGAGCAGTACTTC. Its protein is CASSLRGWAGYEQYF.

The chain recombines TRBV7-3 with TRBJ1-1, with 9 bases identical to TRBD1. Germline CDR1 reads SGHTA; CDR2 reads FQGTGA. With V trimmed by 2 bases and J by 8 bases, 9 bases remained unmatched. The CDR3 runs 15 residues. CDR3 nucleotide sequence: TGTGCCAGCAGCTTACAGGGACAGGGAAAGTCCGAAGCTTTCTTT. Translation: CASSLQGQGKSEAFF.

The chain uses TRBV7-9 and TRBJ2-2; weak D call: TRBD1 (6 bases). The germline CDR1 and CDR2 sequences are SEHNR and FQNEAQ (reference sequence). The length of the CDR3 is 15 residues. Trimming cost V 3 bases and J 3 bases, with 11 bases left between them. CDR3 nucleotides: TGTGCCAGCAGCTTCGGACAGTCTTACACCGGGGAGCTGTTTTTT. Translating gives CASSFGQSYTGELFF.

V and J are TRBV18 and TRBJ2-5; 14 positions agree with TRBD2. There are 20 residues in the CDR3. Germline V gene data show CDR1 as KGHSH and CDR2 as LQKENI. With 5 bases clipped from V and 3 bases from J, the junction kept 17 bases outside the gene matches. The CDR3 DNA sequence: TGTGCCAGCTCAAAGACGCCGGGACTAGCGGGAGAAGGGACCGAAGAGACCCAGTACTTC. Amino acid sequence: CASSKTPGLAGEGTEETQYF. The complete variable domain, with remaining parts taken from reference TRBV18 and TRBJ2-5, reads NAGVMQNPRHLVRRRGQEARLRCSPMKGHSHVYWYRQLPEEGLKFMVYLQKENIIDESGMPKERFSAEFPKEGPSILRIQQVVRGDSAAYFCASSKTPGLAGEGTEETQYFGPGTRLLVL.

J is TRBJ2-1 and V is TRBV18; TRBD2 aligns across 12 bases. Germline-derived CDR1 and CDR2 are KGHSH and LQKENI. The junction had 6 bases not matched to a gene; V was cut back by 4 bases and J by 8 bases. The CDR3 has 15 amino acids. Here the CDR3 DNA reads TGTGCCAGCTCACGGACTAGCGGGATAGGAGATGAGCAGTTCTTC. This translates into CASSRTSGIGDEQFF.

As for this clone: At the DNA level, this CDR3 is encoded by other sequences in the same sample as well. The CDR3 bases are TGTGCCAGCTCACCTGGACTAGCGGGTGTAGATACGCAGTATTTT. The encoded protein is CASSPGLAGVDTQYF. The chain links TRBV18 to TRBJ2-3; 11 nucleotides line up with TRBD2. The CDR3 contains 15 residues. Germline-derived CDR1 and CDR2 are KGHSH and LQKENI. With V trimmed by 3 bases and J by 5 bases, 4 bases remained unmatched.

The genes are TRBV10-3 and TRBJ1-2, with D perhaps TRBD1 (6 bases). V was cut by 6 bases and J by 5 bases, with 13 bases left in between. The CDR3 is 13 residues long. CDR1 ENHRY and CDR2 SYGVKD come from the germline V gene. The CDR3 nucleotides read TGTGCCATCAGCGGGGGCCAGGGATATGGCTACACCTTC. This translates into CAISGGQGYGYTF.

This clone was recorded a few times. Distinct nucleotide sequences in the sample also encode this CDR3. The chain is built from TRBV7-2 and TRBJ2-1; possible D gene TRBD1, 5 bases. Germline V CDR1 and CDR2: SGHTA, FQGNSA. The CDR3 sequence is 11 residues long. Trimming took 5 bases from V and 6 from J, leaving 5 bases between them. Here the CDR3 reads CASSQGNEQFF. The CDR3 DNA reads as TGTGCCAGCAGCCAGGGCAATGAGCAGTTCTTC.

The gene calls are TRBV27 and TRBJ2-2; 8 bases line up with TRBD1. The CDR3 loop spans 15 amino acids. V dropped 6 bases and J dropped 1; count of bases not matched to a gene: 4. Germline V CDR1 and CDR2: MNHEY, SMNVEV (reference sequence). CDR3 loop: CASRKGQENTGELFF. CDR3 DNA: TGTGCCAGCAGGAAGGGACAGGAGAACACCGGGGAGCTGTTTTTT.

CDR3 protein: CASSLSRPEVLNEQFF. DNA for the CDR3: TGTGCCAGCAGTTTATCGCGCCCAGAGGTCCTCAATGAGCAGTTCTTC. V usage is TRBV27 and J usage is TRBJ2-1; D is unclear. The length of the CDR3 is 16 residues. Trimming cost V 0 bases and J 6 bases, with 15 bases left between them. Germline loops: CDR1 MNHEY, CDR2 SMNVEV (reference sequence).

V gene TRBV5-5 combines with J gene TRBJ2-1, with TRBD2 identical over 7 bases. J lost 1 base, V lost 1 base, and 2 bases had no gene match. The germline CDR1 and CDR2 sequences are SGHKS and YYEKEE (reference sequence). CDR3 length: 15 residues. The CDR3 loop is CASSLTSESYNEQFF. Here the CDR3 DNA reads TGTGCCAGCAGCTTGACTAGCGAATCCTACAATGAGCAGTTCTTC.

This chain joins TRBV19 and TRBJ2-4; weak D call: TRBD1 (5 bases). The germline V gene has CDR1 LNHDA and CDR2 SQIVND (reference sequence). The CDR3 consists of 13 residues. The V gene lost 7 bases and the J gene lost 2 bases, with 9 bases spanning the gap. The CDR3 reads CASKKGTKNIQYF. The CDR3 coding sequence is TGTGCCAGTAAAAAGGGGACCAAAAACATTCAGTACTTC.

This chain connects TRBV29-1 to TRBJ2-1, with D perhaps TRBD1 (5 bases). CDR1 and CDR2 (germline): SQVTM, ANQGSEA. This CDR3 is 12 amino acids long. V lost 2 bases and J 6 bases, leaving 8 bases between the germline ends. The CDR3 loop reads CSVETQGNEQFF. CDR3 DNA sequence: TGCAGCGTTGAAACCCAGGGCAATGAGCAGTTCTTC.

V is TRBV5-4 and J is TRBJ2-5; possibly TRBD2 for D (6 bases). The CDR3 length is 16 residues. V was cut by 4 bases and J by 4 bases, with 20 bases left in between. CDR1 SGHNT and CDR2 YYREEE come from the germline V gene (reference sequence). CDR3 sequence reads: CASSPTPWGVGETQYF. CDR3 bases: TGTGCCAGCAGCCCAACCCCTTGGGGGGTGGGAGAGACCCAGTACTTC.

This clone showed up just once. The chain joins TRBV29-1 to TRBJ2-5, with D tentatively TRBD1 (5 bases). The J call may be in error: the DNA end matches TRBJ2-7 better. The CDR3 contains 13 residues. Germline CDR1 and CDR2: SQVTM and ANQGSEA. Written as DNA, the CDR3 is TGCAGCGTTGACCAGGGCGACGGCGACGAGCAGTACTTC. Its protein is CSVDQGDGDEQYF.

V is TRBV27 and J is TRBJ2-7; the match to TRBD1 covers 7 bases. Trimming cost V 2 bases and J 5 bases; bases outside gene matches: 18. Germline values: CDR1 MNHEY, CDR2 SMNVEV (reference sequence). This CDR3 comprises 18 residues. This CDR3 is CASSLPPRQGRFGNEQYF. CDR3 sequence (DNA): TGTGCCAGCAGTTTACCGCCTAGACAGGGCCGGTTCGGGAACGAGCAGTACTTC.

The genes are TRBV29-1 and TRBJ2-6; TRBD2 might be the D (7 bases). Germline-derived CDR1 and CDR2 are SQVTM and ANQGSEA. Trimming took off 5 bases at V and 2 bases at J, with 13 bases between the two ends. The CDR3 is 15 amino acids. In DNA, the CDR3 is TGCAGCGTTTCAACGGGGGGCGCTGGGGCCAACGTCCTGACTTTC. This sequence encodes CSVSTGGAGANVLTF. Full variable domain (rest looked up from reference TRBV29-1 and TRBJ2-6): SAVISQKPSRDICQRGTSLTIQCQVDSQVTMMFWYRQQPGQSLTLIATANQGSEATYESGFVIDKFPISRPNLTFSTLTVSNMSPEDSSIYLCSVSTGGAGANVLTFGAGSRLTVL.

The chain is built from TRBV28 and TRBJ2-2; weak D call: TRBD1 (6 bases). Looked up from germline, CDR1 is MDHEN and CDR2 is SYDVKM. The CDR3 extends over 17 amino acids. With 5 bases removed from V and 2 bases from J, the gap between germline ends came to 18 bases. CDR3 sequence: CASSPFPGTRNTGELFF. The CDR3 DNA reads as TGTGCCAGCAGTCCCTTTCCCGGGACAAGAAACACCGGGGAGCTGTTTTTT. Full variable domain (rest looked up from reference TRBV28 and TRBJ2-2): DVKVTQSSRYLVKRTGEKVFLECVQDMDHENMFWYRQDPGLGLRLIYFSYDVKMKEKGDIPEGYSVSREKKERFSLILESASTNQTSMYLCASSPFPGTRNTGELFFGEGSRLTVL.

V and J are TRBV5-6 and TRBJ2-5; a weak D match, TRBD2 (6 bases). Deletions cut 4 bases from V and 4 bases from J, with 17 bases between. The CDR3 contains 15 residues. Germline V gene sequence: CDR1 SGHDT, CDR2 YYEEEE. Written as DNA, the CDR3 is TGTGCCAGCAGCCGAGGACGGGAGAGACGAGAGACCCAGTACTTC. Protein sequence: CASSRGRERRETQYF.

The sample holds one count of this clone. The gene calls are TRBV27 and TRBJ1-1; 7 nucleotides line up with TRBD1. Germline V gene sequence: CDR1 MNHEY, CDR2 SMNVEV (reference sequence). The CDR3 sequence is 14 residues long. The V gene end was trimmed by 6 bases and the J gene end by 8 bases; junction bases not matched to a gene: 12. The CDR3 sequence is CASRTDRERVEAFF. DNA of the CDR3: TGTGCCAGCAGAACCGACAGGGAAAGAGTGGAAGCTTTCTTT.

At least ten counts were recorded for this clone. This chain connects TRBV7-9 to TRBJ2-3; D unresolved. Germline CDR1 reads SEHNR; CDR2 reads FQNEAQ (reference sequence). Deletions cut 3 bases from V and 2 bases from J, with 12 bases between. This CDR3 region has 15 residues. For the CDR3, the DNA is TGTGCCAGCAGCTTCCAAGGCCTGGACACAGATACGCAGTATTTT. Translating it yields CASSFQGLDTDTQYF.

The gene calls are TRBV6-5 and TRBJ2-7; 8 bases are shared with TRBD1. This CDR3 spans 15 amino acids. V lost 5 bases to trimming and J lost 6 bases; unmatched junction nucleotides: 12. Germline-derived CDR1 and CDR2 are MNHEY and SVGAGI. The DNA of the CDR3 is TGTGCCAGCAGTCCATTTACAGGGGGACGGCCCGAGCAGTACTTC. It specifies CASSPFTGGRPEQYF.

This clone was seen a few times. The rearrangement links TRBV2 to TRBJ1-3; 8 bases fit TRBD1. The ends lost 6 bases at V and 5 bases at J; junction bases unmatched: 6. Per the germline V gene, CDR1 is SNHLY and CDR2 is FYNNEI. CDR3 length: 14 residues. In nucleotides, the CDR3 is TGTGCCAGCAGATCAGGGGGCGCCCGAAACACCATATATTTT. As protein: CASRSGGARNTIYF.

The V call is TRBV4-2, the J call TRBJ2-1, with D tentatively TRBD2 (6 bases). In germline, CDR1 is LGHNA, CDR2 YNFKEQ. Trimming removed 0 bases from V and 8 bases from J, with 23 bases in between. CDR3 length equals 18 residues. The CDR3 spells CASSQDQVLALRRYEQFF. CDR3 DNA: TGTGCCAGCAGCCAAGATCAAGTCCTAGCGCTTAGAAGATATGAGCAGTTCTTC.

The V gene is TRBV28, the J gene TRBJ2-7; 7 nucleotides line up with TRBD1. Germline trimming cut 6 bases from V and 2 bases from J; bases unmatched to any gene: 7. The V gene's germline CDR1 is MDHEN and CDR2 SYDVKM. This CDR3 is built from 14 residues. The CDR3 sequence is CASSRTGMAYEQYF. The CDR3 bases are TGTGCCAGCAGCCGGACAGGCATGGCCTACGAGCAGTACTTC.